Sequencing of this T cell receptor beta chain was carried out in a study of vaccination and CD4 T cells after COVID-19. Cultured CD4+ T cells had their DNA profiled by the Oncomine TCR Beta short-read assay. In TCRdb, the PCR reads were re-called with MiXCR into one record per CDR3 protein. Of 20,000 to 25,000 distinct CDR3 sequences listed, approximately 32% were seen once; the top ten hold more than 9.5%. A note on this clonotype: The antigen is not known.

Time point described: late sampling 161 to 241 days after vaccination in a few convalescent patients. Treatment in this sample: roughly 11-day PBMC culture with coronavirus spike peptide pools or control peptides (ViraFEST assay). The V and J ends lost 1 base and 6 bases respectively, with 9 bases between them. Per germline, CDR1 DFQATT and CDR2 SNEGSKA (reference sequence). This CDR3 region has 12 residues. Sample: CD4+ T cells from blood, cultured in vitro, taken about 7 months after SARS-CoV-2 vaccination. V usage is TRBV20-1 and J usage is TRBJ1-1; D gene unclear. The TCR sequence derives from a human donor who had recovered from COVID-19. For the CDR3, the DNA is TGCAGTGCTAGAGGAGGATTTGCTGAAGCTTTCTTT. Encoded protein: CSARGGFAEAFF.